These 30 T cell receptor beta chains share one sample of origin, sequenced in a study of CD8+CD57+ T cells in acquired aplastic anemia. The use of genomic DNA as template underpinned the TCR beta VDJ and CDR3 profiling. MiXCR was run by TCRdb on the reads, yielding one entry per CDR3 protein. The sample carries some 120,000 distinct CDR3 sequences, about 46% recorded once. The specimen sequenced was sorted CD4+, CD8+, or CD8+CD57+ T cells (not recorded which) from PBMCs. All receptors come from a human donor in good health, serving as a control.

This clonotype was counted once. This chain joins TRBV20-1 and TRBJ1-5; maybe TRBD1 (5 bases). Per germline, CDR1 DFQATT and CDR2 SNEGSKA (reference sequence). The CDR3 consists of 15 residues. The V end was cut by 1 base, the J end by 4 bases, with 14 bases between. The CDR3 region is CSARAGDGSNQPQHF. CDR3 DNA: TGCAGTGCTAGAGCCGGGGACGGAAGTAATCAGCCCCAGCATTTT.

This clonotype was seen at least ten times. The chain couples TRBV13 to TRBJ2-7, with a weak D call TRBD2 (6 bases). This CDR3 has 15 amino acids. In germline, CDR1 is PRHDT, CDR2 FYEKMQ (reference sequence). The V end lost 5 bases, the J end lost 4 bases, and 18 bases lay between the germline ends. CDR3 loop: CASSQLKPGLYEQYF. CDR3 nucleotides: TGTGCCAGCAGCCAACTAAAACCGGGACTTTACGAGCAGTACTTC.

The CDR3 coding sequence is TGTGCCAGCAGCTTGAACACCCCGAGCACTGAAGCTTTCTTT. Translation: CASSLNTPSTEAFF. This chain uses TRBV5-5 with TRBJ1-1; no clear D gene. CDR3 length: 14 residues. Trimming took 1 base from V and 4 from J, leaving 11 bases between them. From germline, CDR1 is SGHKS and CDR2 YYEKEE (reference sequence).

At least ten counts were recorded for this clonotype. The V call is TRBV12-3 or TRBV12-4, the J call TRBJ1-1; no clear D gene. The CDR3 has 13 amino acids. V lost 1 base to trimming and J lost 3 bases, with 6 bases between them. For the CDR3, the DNA is TGTGCCAGCAGTTTAGACGTAGACACTGAAGCTTTCTTT. It codes for CASSLDVDTEAFF.

The chain uses TRBV24-1 and TRBJ2-1, with D uncertain. In germline, CDR1 is KGHDR, CDR2 SFDVKD. The CDR3 consists of 12 residues. V was trimmed by 4 bases and J by 9 bases, leaving 9 bases between them. The CDR3 DNA reads TGTGCCACCAGTGAGACATACGGTGAGCAGTTCTTC. Its translation: CATSETYGEQFF.

This chain joins TRBV15 and TRBJ1-5; D is ambiguous. The CDR3 extends over 15 amino acids. Germline V gene sequence: CDR1 LNHNV, CDR2 YYDKDF (reference sequence). V was trimmed by 1 base and J by 6 bases, leaving 13 bases between them. CDR3 amino acids: CATSRGRSWVQPQHF. In DNA form, the CDR3 reads TGTGCCACCAGCAGAGGGAGGAGCTGGGTTCAGCCCCAGCATTTT.

The J gene is TRBJ2-7, the V gene TRBV25-1; 7 bases are a match to TRBD1. J gave up 5 bases and V 6 bases, and 7 bases lay outside the gene matches. The CDR3 spans 13 residues. Per the germline V gene, CDR1 is MGHDK and CDR2 is SYGVNS. Written as DNA, the CDR3 is TGTGCCAGCAGACCGGGACAGCTAAACGAGCAGTACTTC. Its translation: CASRPGQLNEQYF.

The V and J genes are TRBV24-1 and TRBJ1-1; no reliable D call. In germline, CDR1 is KGHDR, CDR2 SFDVKD. The CDR3 is made up of 11 amino acids. V lost 5 bases and J lost 10, with 10 bases in between. This CDR3 reads CATSGGLGAFF. In nucleotides, the CDR3 is TGTGCCACCAGTGGCGGGCTCGGAGCTTTCTTT.

The genes are TRBV19 and TRBJ2-1; 10 positions agree with TRBD2. The CDR3 consists of 14 residues. V dropped 6 bases and J dropped 4; count of bases not matched to a gene: 3. Looked up from germline, CDR1 is LNHDA and CDR2 is SQIVND (reference sequence). DNA of the CDR3: TGTGCCAGTAGAAAGCGGGGGGGTTACAATGAGCAGTTCTTC. Translation: CASRKRGGYNEQFF. Variable domain in full (rest from reference TRBV19 and TRBJ2-1): DGGITQSPKYLFRKEGQNVTLSCEQNLNHDAMYWYRQDPGQGLRLIYYSQIVNDFQKGDIAEGYSVSREKKESFPLTVTSAQKNPTAFYLCASRKRGGYNEQFFGPGTRLTVL.

This clonotype was counted many times. The genes are TRBV15 and TRBJ2-4, with 8 bases matching TRBD2. The CDR3 is 13 amino acids. Germline-derived CDR1 and CDR2 are LNHNV and YYDKDF (reference sequence). With 11 bases clipped from V and 5 bases from J, the junction kept 8 bases outside the gene matches. The CDR3 nucleotides are TGTGCCCCGGCAATTAGCGGGGAAAACATTCAGTACTTC. Translating it yields CAPAISGENIQYF.

This chain joins TRBV19 and TRBJ1-1; D perhaps matches TRBD1 (6 bases). CDR1 is LNHDA, CDR2 SQIVND, per germline (reference sequence). Trimming cost V 4 bases and J 2 bases, with 14 bases left between them. The CDR3 consists of 15 residues. In DNA, the CDR3 is TGTGCCAGTAGTAAGGCTGACAGGAGAAACACTGAAGCTTTCTTT. Amino acids: CASSKADRRNTEAFF.

The rearrangement joins TRBV19 to TRBJ1-2, with 8 bases aligning to TRBD1. The CDR3 length is 15 residues. Unmatched junction bases numbered 14, after V lost 9 bases and J lost 5 bases. CDR1 is LNHDA, CDR2 SQIVND, per germline (reference sequence). Written as DNA, the CDR3 is TGTGCCAGCAGCTCCCCCGGACAGGGAAATTATGGCTACACCTTC. This translates into CASSSPGQGNYGYTF. Full variable domain (rest looked up from reference TRBV19 and TRBJ1-2): DGGITQSPKYLFRKEGQNVTLSCEQNLNHDAMYWYRQDPGQGLRLIYYSQIVNDFQKGDIAEGYSVSREKKESFPLTVTSAQKNPTAFYLCASSSPGQGNYGYTFGSGTRLTVV.

This clonotype was picked up many times. The V call is TRBV7-2, the J call TRBJ1-6; no clear D. Germline V gene sequence: CDR1 SGHTA, CDR2 FQGNSA. The CDR3 is made up of 15 amino acids. The V and J ends lost 1 base and 7 bases respectively, with 11 bases between them. Here the CDR3 DNA reads TGTGCCAGCAGCTTAGAACGGACGGGGAATTCACCCCTCCACTTT. Amino acids: CASSLERTGNSPLHF.

This clonotype has ten or more counts. CDR3 region: CASSRHEGMGANEQFF. In DNA, the CDR3 is TGTGCCAGCAGCAGACACGAGGGTATGGGGGCCAATGAGCAGTTCTTC. V gene TRBV7-6 combines with J gene TRBJ2-1; maybe TRBD1 (6 bases). The CDR3 has 16 amino acids. V lost 5 bases, J lost 6 bases, and 20 bases lay in between. Per the germline V gene, CDR1 is SGHVS and CDR2 is FNYEAQ.

The V and J genes are TRBV5-6 and TRBJ2-5, with 8 bases matching TRBD2. Germline lookup yields CDR1 SGHDT and CDR2 YYEEEE. The trim removed 2 bases at V and 7 bases at J, leaving 1 base unmatched. This CDR3 region has 12 residues. This CDR3 is CASSFLAGTQYF. The CDR3 bases are TGTGCCAGCAGCTTTCTAGCGGGGACCCAGTACTTC.

This clonotype was seen just once. The chain joins TRBV7-3 to TRBJ2-5, with TRBD2 matching over 10 bases. Germline CDR1 SGHTA, CDR2 FQGTGA. There are 16 residues in the CDR3. With V trimmed by 4 bases and J by 5 bases, 10 bases remained unmatched. The CDR3: CASSSGGLARVETQYF. Written as DNA, the CDR3 is TGTGCCAGCAGCTCCGGGGGACTAGCGAGAGTGGAGACCCAGTACTTC.

This clonotype came up many times. The chain is built from TRBV19 and TRBJ1-5; D is perhaps TRBD1 (5 bases). The germline V gene encodes CDR1 LNHDA and CDR2 SQIVND (reference sequence). Deletions cut 4 bases from V and 5 bases from J, with 21 bases between. CDR3 length: 17 amino acids. The CDR3 nucleotides read TGTGCCAGTAGTACCCAGTCTCAGCGGGGGGTCCATCAGCCCCAGCATTTT. This encodes CASSTQSQRGVHQPQHF. Variable domain in full (rest from reference TRBV19 and TRBJ1-5): DGGITQSPKYLFRKEGQNVTLSCEQNLNHDAMYWYRQDPGQGLRLIYYSQIVNDFQKGDIAEGYSVSREKKESFPLTVTSAQKNPTAFYLCASSTQSQRGVHQPQHFGDGTRLSIL.

This clonotype was counted many times. The chain joins TRBV7-6 to TRBJ2-1; D not certain. CDR3 size: 13 residues. CDR1 SGHVS and CDR2 FNYEAQ come from the germline V gene. The ends were cut back, 5 bases at V and 7 bases at J, with 12 bases in the middle. CDR3 sequence: CASSPSVANEQFF. CDR3 nucleotide sequence: TGTGCCAGCAGCCCTAGTGTTGCGAATGAGCAGTTCTTC.

The chain employs TRBV9 and TRBJ2-7; 8 bases align to TRBD1. CDR3 size: 15 residues. CDR1 and CDR2 (germline): SGDLS, YYNGEE. J lost 4 bases, V lost 3 bases, and 9 bases had no gene match. DNA for the CDR3: TGTGCCAGCAGCGCTTACCGGGACAGGAGTTACGAGCAGTACTTC. Translation gives CASSAYRDRSYEQYF.

Turning to this clonotype: Being one base from a much bigger clone, this may be a read error. Given the absence of the conserved phenylalanine or tryptophan at the CDR3 end, a read error is likely. The gene calls are TRBV18 and TRBJ1-1; D gene uncertain. The CDR3 consists of 11 residues. With 5 bases removed from V and 1 base from J, the gap between germline ends came to 2 bases. Germline lookup yields CDR1 KGHSH and CDR2 LQKENI. The CDR3 bases are TGTGCCAGCTCAGAGAACACTGAAGCTTTCCTT. It codes for CASSENTEAFL.

The V and J genes are TRBV2 and TRBJ1-5; 7 bases match TRBD1. The V segment lost 3 bases and the J segment 7 bases; nucleotides outside the gene matches: 9. The CDR3 totals 15 residues. In germline, CDR1 is SNHLY, CDR2 FYNNEI. This CDR3 is CASSDQGQAGQPQHF. The CDR3 DNA reads TGTGCCAGCAGTGACCAAGGACAGGCTGGGCAGCCCCAGCATTTT. The variable domain in full, completed from reference TRBV2 and TRBJ1-5, reads EPEVTQTPSHQVTQMGQEVILRCVPISNHLYFYWYRQILGQKVEFLVSFYNNEISEKSEIFDDQFSVERPDGSNFTLKIRSTKLEDSAMYFCASSDQGQAGQPQHFGDGTRLSIL.

This clonotype was counted many times. The chain couples TRBV5-6 to TRBJ1-1, with D tentatively TRBD1 (5 bases). Trimming cost V 3 bases and J 5 bases, with 11 bases left between them. The CDR3 is 13 amino acids. Germline V gene sequence: CDR1 SGHDT, CDR2 YYEEEE. CDR3 in DNA: TGTGCCAGCAGCTGGGACGCTGCTACTGAAGCTTTCTTT. It is translated as CASSWDAATEAFF.

The genes are TRBV30 and TRBJ1-1, with D possibly TRBD1 on 6 matching bases. CDR3 length: 11 amino acids. Germline CDR1 GTSNPN, CDR2 SVGIG (reference sequence). Here the CDR3 DNA reads TGTGCGAGACAGGCGAACACTGAAGCTTTCTTT. Translation gives CARQANTEAFF.

This clonotype has a count of ten or more. The chain has TRBV7-9 and TRBJ2-1; D gene uncertain. The CDR3 runs 10 residues. Trimming took 6 bases from V and 7 from J, leaving 4 bases between them. Germline assignment: CDR1 SEHNR and CDR2 FQNEAQ (reference sequence). CDR3: CASSINEQFF. CDR3 DNA: TGTGCCAGCAGTATAAATGAGCAGTTCTTC.

This clonotype appeared a single time. This rearrangement joins TRBV19 to TRBJ1-3; D is unclear. The CDR3 consists of 17 residues. The germline V gene encodes CDR1 LNHDA and CDR2 SQIVND (reference sequence). V was shortened by 1 base and J by 2 bases, with 15 bases between the two germline ends. The CDR3 DNA reads TGTGCCAGTAGTATAGGAGGGCCCCGGATCACTGGAAACACCATATATTTT. Translation: CASSIGGPRITGNTIYF.

This chain links TRBV5-5 with TRBJ1-1; 11 nucleotides agree with TRBD1. Per the germline V gene, CDR1 is SGHKS and CDR2 is YYEKEE (reference sequence). There are 15 residues in the CDR3. The V gene end was trimmed by 4 bases and the J gene end by 3 bases; junction bases not matched to a gene: 5. The CDR3 DNA reads TGTGCCAGCAGCCTCGGGACAGGGGGTTACACTGAAGCTTTCTTT. Its translation is CASSLGTGGYTEAFF.

Many counts were recorded for this clonotype. The V call is TRBV11-2, the J call TRBJ1-3; D perhaps matches TRBD1 (5 bases). Trimming stripped 2 bases from V and 0 bases from J, with 11 bases between. The V gene's germline CDR1 is SGHAT and CDR2 FQNNGV. This CDR3 has 16 amino acids. The CDR3 spells CASSLPPGSSGNTIYF. CDR3 coding DNA: TGTGCCAGCAGCTTACCTCCAGGGAGCTCTGGAAACACCATATATTTT. Full variable domain (rest looked up from reference TRBV11-2 and TRBJ1-3): EAGVAQSPRYKIIEKRQSVAFWCNPISGHATLYWYQQILGQGPKLLIQFQNNGVVDDSQLPKDRFSAERLKGVDSTLKIQPAKLEDSAVYLCASSLPPGSSGNTIYFGEGSWLTVV.

The chain has TRBV7-3 and TRBJ2-7; no definite D call. The V end was cut by 5 bases, the J end by 3 bases, with 11 bases between. Germline assignment: CDR1 SGHTA and CDR2 FQGTGA. CDR3 length equals 13 residues. CDR3 region: CASSPQRGYEQYF. In DNA, the CDR3 is TGTGCCAGCAGCCCGCAACGTGGCTACGAGCAGTACTTC. The variable domain in full, with the rest retrieved from reference TRBV7-3 and TRBJ2-7, is GAGVSQTPSNKVTEKGKYVELRCDPISGHTALYWYRQSLGQGPEFLIYFQGTGAADDSGLPNDRFFAVRPEGSVSTLKIQRTERGDSAVYLCASSPQRGYEQYFGPGTRLTVT.

This clonotype was seen a single time. The chain employs TRBV11-2 and TRBJ1-1; the D gene is possibly TRBD1 (6 bases). From germline, CDR1 is SGHAT and CDR2 FQNNGV. The CDR3 covers 13 residues. V gave up 1 base and J gave up 6 bases, with 9 bases separating them. CDR3 nucleotides: TGTGCCAGCAGCTTAGTGGAGGGGGCTGAAGCTTTCTTT. Translating it yields CASSLVEGAEAFF.

The chain is built from TRBV5-8 and TRBJ1-5, with D possibly being TRBD1 (6 bases). Looked up from germline, CDR1 is SGHTS and CDR2 is YDEGEE. The CDR3 covers 15 residues. V was trimmed by 0 bases and J by 6 bases, leaving 13 bases between them. CDR3 protein: CASSLGGRVVQPQHF. The CDR3 coding sequence is TGTGCCAGCAGCTTGGGGGGGCGCGTAGTTCAGCCCCAGCATTTT.